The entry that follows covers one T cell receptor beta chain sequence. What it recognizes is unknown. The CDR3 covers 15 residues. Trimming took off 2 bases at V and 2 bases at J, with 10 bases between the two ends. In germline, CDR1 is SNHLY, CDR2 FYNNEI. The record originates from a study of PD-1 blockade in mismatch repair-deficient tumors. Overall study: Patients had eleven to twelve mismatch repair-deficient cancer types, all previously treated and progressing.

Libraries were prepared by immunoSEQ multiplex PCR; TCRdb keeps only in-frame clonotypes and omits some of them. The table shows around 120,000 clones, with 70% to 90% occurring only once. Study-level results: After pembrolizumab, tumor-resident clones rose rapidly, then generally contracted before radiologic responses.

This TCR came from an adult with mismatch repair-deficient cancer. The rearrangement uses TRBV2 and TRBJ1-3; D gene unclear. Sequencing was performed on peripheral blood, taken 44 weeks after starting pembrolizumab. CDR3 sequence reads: CASSERSGTGNTIYF. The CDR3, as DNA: TGTGCCAGCAGTGAACGATCCGGTACTGGAAACACCATATATTTT.